This TCR beta chain stems from a study of blood T cell repertoires in COVID-19. The junction had 5 bases not matched to a gene; V was cut back by 5 bases and J by 1 base. The CDR3 extends over 15 amino acids. Looked up from germline, CDR1 is SEHNR and CDR2 is FQNEAQ (reference sequence). The sample holds one count of this clone. The protocol was immunoSEQ multiplex PCR, while the TCRdb copy is restricted to in-frame clones and leaves out a portion. The table has roughly 250,000 clones, about 80% seen once. This rearrangement joins TRBV7-9 to TRBJ2-1; 7 positions agree with TRBD1. The specimen was PBMCs or T cells enriched from blood (not recorded which). The TCR originated in a woman in her thirties or forties who had been exposed to COVID-19. CDR3 coding DNA: TGTGCCAGCAGCCGACCGACAGGGTCCTACAATGAGCAGTTCTTC. Translated, it gives CASSRPTGSYNEQFF.